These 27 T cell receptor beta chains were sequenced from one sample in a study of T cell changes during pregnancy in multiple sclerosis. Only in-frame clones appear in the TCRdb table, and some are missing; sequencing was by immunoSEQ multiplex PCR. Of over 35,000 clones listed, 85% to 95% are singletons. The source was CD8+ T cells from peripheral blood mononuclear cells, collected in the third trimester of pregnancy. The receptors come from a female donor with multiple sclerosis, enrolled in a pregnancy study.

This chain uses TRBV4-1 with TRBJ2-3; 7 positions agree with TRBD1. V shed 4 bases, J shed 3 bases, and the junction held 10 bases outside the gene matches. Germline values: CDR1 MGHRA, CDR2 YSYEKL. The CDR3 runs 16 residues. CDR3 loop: CASSLPGQPSTDTQYF. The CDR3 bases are TGCGCCAGCAGCCTCCCGGGACAGCCCTCGACAGATACGCAGTATTTT.

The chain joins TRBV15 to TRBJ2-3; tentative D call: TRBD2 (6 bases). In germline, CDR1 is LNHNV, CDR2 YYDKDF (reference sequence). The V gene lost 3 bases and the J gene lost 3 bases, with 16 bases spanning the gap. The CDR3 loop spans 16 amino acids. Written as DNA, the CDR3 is TGTGCCACCAGCAGGGGACGGGAGTGGGGGACAGATACGCAGTATTTT. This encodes CATSRGREWGTDTQYF.

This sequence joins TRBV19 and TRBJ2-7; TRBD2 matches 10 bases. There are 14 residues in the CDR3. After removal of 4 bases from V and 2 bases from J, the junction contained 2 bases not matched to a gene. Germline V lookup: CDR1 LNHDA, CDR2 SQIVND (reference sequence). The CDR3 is CASSSSGGPYEQYF. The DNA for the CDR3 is TGTGCCAGTAGTAGTAGCGGGGGGCCCTACGAGCAGTACTTC.

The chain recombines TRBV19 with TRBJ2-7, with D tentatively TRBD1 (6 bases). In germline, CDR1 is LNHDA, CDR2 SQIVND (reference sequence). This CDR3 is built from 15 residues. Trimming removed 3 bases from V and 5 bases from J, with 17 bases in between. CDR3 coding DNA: TGTGCCAGTAGTATTGGGCAGGGGAAGATCCACGAGCAGTACTTC. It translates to CASSIGQGKIHEQYF.

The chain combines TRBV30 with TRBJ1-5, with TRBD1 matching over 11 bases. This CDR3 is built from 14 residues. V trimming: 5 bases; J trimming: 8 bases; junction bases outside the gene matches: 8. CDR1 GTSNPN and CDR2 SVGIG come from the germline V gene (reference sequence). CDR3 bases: TGTGCCTGGCAGGGACAGGGGGGGATTGAGCCCCAGCATTTT. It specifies CAWQGQGGIEPQHF. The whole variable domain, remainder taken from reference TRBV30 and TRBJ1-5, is SQTIHQWPATLVQPVGSPLSLECTVEGTSNPNLYWYRQAAGRGLQLLFYSVGIGQISSEVPQNLSASRPQDRQFILSSKKLLLSDSGFYLCAWQGQGGIEPQHFGDGTRLSIL.

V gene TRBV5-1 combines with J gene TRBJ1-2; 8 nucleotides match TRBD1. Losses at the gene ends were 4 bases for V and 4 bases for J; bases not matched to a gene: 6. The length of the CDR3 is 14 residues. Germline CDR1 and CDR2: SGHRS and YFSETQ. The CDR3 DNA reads TGCGCCAGCAGCCCCTGGACAGGGAGCTATGGCTACACCTTC. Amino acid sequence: CASSPWTGSYGYTF.

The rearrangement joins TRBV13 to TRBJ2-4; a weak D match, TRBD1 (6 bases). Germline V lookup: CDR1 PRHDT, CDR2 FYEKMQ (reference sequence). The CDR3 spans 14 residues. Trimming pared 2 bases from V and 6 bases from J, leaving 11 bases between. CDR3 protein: CASSLKDSGNIQYF. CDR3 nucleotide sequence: TGTGCCAGCAGCTTAAAGGACAGTGGAAACATTCAGTACTTC.

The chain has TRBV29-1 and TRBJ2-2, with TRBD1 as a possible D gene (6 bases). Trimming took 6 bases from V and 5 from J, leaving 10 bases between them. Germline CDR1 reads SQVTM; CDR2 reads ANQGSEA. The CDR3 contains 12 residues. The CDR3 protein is CSVVGGTGELFF. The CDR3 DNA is TGCAGCGTCGTAGGGGGAACCGGGGAGCTGTTTTTT.

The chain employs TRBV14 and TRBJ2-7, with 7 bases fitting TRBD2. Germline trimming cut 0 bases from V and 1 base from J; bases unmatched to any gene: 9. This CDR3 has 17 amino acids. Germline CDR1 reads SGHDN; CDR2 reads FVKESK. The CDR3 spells CASSQDLGPGRSYEQYF. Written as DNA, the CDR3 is TGTGCCAGCAGCCAAGATCTTGGGCCCGGGAGGTCCTACGAGCAGTACTTC.

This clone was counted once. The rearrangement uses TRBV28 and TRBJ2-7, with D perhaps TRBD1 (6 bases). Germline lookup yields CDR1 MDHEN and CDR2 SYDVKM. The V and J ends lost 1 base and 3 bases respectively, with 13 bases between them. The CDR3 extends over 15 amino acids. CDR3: CASSLLSRGFYEQYF. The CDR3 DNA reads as TGTGCCAGCAGTTTATTGTCCAGGGGTTTCTACGAGCAGTACTTC.

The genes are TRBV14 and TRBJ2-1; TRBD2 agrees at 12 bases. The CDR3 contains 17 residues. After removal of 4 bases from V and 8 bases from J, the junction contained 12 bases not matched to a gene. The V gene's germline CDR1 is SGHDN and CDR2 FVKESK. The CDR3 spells CASSRYGLAGLTDEQFF. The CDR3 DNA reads TGTGCCAGCAGCCGCTATGGACTAGCGGGGTTGACTGATGAGCAGTTCTTC.

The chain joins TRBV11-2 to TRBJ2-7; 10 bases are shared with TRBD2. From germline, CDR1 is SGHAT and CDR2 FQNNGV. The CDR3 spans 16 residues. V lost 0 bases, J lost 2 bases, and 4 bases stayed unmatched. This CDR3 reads CASSLDYGLAAYEQYF. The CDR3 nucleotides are TGTGCCAGCAGCTTAGACTACGGACTAGCGGCCTACGAGCAGTACTTC.

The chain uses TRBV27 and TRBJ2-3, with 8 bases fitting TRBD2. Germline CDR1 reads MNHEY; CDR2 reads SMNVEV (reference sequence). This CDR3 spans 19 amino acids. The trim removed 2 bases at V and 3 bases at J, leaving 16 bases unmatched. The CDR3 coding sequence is TGTGCCAGCAGTTTAAGAGCTAGCGGGTTTTTAGGGGGGACAGATACGCAGTATTTT. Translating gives CASSLRASGFLGGTDTQYF.

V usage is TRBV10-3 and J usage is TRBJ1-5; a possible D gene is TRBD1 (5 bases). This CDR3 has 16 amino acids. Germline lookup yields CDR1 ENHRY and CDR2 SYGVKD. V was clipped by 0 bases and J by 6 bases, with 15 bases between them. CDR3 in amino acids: CAISESSDSLGQPQHF. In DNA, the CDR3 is TGTGCCATCAGTGAGTCGAGTGACAGTCTGGGTCAGCCCCAGCATTTT.

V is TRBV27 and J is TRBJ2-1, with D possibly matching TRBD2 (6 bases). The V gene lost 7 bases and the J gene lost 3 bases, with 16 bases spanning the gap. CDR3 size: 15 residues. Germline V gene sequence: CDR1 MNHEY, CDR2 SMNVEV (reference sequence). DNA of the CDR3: TGTGCCAGCACCCAAGGGGCGGGACGCTACAATGAGCAGTTCTTC. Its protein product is CASTQGAGRYNEQFF.

CDR3 amino acids: CSVAPGGNEQFF. CDR3 bases: TGCAGCGTTGCTCCAGGGGGAAATGAGCAGTTCTTC. This sequence joins TRBV29-1 and TRBJ2-1, with TRBD1 identical over 7 bases. After removal of 4 bases from V and 7 bases from J, the junction contained 4 bases not matched to a gene. Germline V gene sequence: CDR1 SQVTM, CDR2 ANQGSEA. This CDR3 is built from 12 residues.

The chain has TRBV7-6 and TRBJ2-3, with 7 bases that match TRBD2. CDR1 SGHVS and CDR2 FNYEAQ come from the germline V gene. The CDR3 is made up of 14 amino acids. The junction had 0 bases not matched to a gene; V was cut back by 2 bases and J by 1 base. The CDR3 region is CASSLLAGTDTQYF. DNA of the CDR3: TGTGCCAGCAGCTTACTAGCGGGCACAGATACGCAGTATTTT. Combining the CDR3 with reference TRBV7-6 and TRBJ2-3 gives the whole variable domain GAGVSQSPRYKVTKRGQDVALRCDPISGHVSLYWYRQALGQGPEFLTYFNYEAQQDKSGLPNDRFSAERPEGSISTLTIQRTEQRDSAMYRCASSLLAGTDTQYFGPGTRLTVL.

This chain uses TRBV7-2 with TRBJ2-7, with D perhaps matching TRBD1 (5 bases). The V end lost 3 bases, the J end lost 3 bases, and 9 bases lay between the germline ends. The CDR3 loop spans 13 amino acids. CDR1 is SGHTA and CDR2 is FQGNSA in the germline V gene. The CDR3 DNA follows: TGTGCCAGCAGCTTCTACCAGGGCTACGAGCAGTACTTC. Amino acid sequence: CASSFYQGYEQYF.

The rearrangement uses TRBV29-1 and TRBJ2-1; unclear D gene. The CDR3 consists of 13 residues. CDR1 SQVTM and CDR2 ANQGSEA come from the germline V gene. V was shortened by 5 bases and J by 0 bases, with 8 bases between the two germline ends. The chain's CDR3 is CSVHESSYNEQFF. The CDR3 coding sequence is TGCAGCGTTCACGAGAGCTCCTACAATGAGCAGTTCTTC.

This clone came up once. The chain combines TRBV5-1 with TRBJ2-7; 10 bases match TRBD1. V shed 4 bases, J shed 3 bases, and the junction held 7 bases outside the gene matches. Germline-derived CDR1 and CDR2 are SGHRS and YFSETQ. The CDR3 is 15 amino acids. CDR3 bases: TGCGCCAGCAGCGAAACCGGGACAGGGGACTACGAGCAGTACTTC. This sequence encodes CASSETGTGDYEQYF.

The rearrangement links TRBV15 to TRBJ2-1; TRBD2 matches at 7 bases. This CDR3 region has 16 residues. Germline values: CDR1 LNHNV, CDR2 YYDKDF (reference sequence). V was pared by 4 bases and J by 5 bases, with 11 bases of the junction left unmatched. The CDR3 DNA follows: TGTGCCACCAGCACCCGTAGGAGCGGGATAAACAATGAGCAGTTCTTC. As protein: CATSTRRSGINNEQFF.

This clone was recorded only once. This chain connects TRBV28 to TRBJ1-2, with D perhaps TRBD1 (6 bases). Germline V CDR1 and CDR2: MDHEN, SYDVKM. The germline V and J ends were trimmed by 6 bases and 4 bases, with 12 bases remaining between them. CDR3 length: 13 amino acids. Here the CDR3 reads CASSPDSGYGYTF. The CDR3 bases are TGTGCCAGCAGCCCGGACAGCGGCTATGGCTACACCTTC.

CDR3 sequence: CASSVGTVNYEQYF. The CDR3 region has the DNA TGTGCCAGCAGCGTGGGGACTGTTAACTACGAGCAGTACTTC. The chain combines TRBV9 with TRBJ2-7; the D gene is possibly TRBD2 (6 bases). Germline CDR1 SGDLS, CDR2 YYNGEE. This CDR3 has 14 residues. The ends were cut back, 2 bases at V and 3 bases at J, with 12 bases in the middle.

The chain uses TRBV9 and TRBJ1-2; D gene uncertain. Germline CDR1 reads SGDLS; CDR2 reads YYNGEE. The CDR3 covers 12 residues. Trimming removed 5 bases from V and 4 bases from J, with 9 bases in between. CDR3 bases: TGTGCCAGCAGGGTTCCGGGCTATGGCTACACCTTC. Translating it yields CASRVPGYGYTF.

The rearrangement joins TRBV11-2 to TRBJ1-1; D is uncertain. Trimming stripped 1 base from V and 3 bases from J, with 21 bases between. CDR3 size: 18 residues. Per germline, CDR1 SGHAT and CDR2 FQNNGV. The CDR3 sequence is CASSLVGAAAVWDTEAFF. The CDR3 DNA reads TGTGCCAGCAGCTTAGTAGGAGCTGCTGCTGTTTGGGACACTGAAGCTTTCTTT.

The chain's CDR3 is CASSPGGLAGGYNEQFF. In nucleotides, the CDR3 is TGTGCCAGCAGTCCCGGGGGTCTAGCGGGCGGCTACAATGAGCAGTTCTTC. The genes are TRBV27 and TRBJ2-1, with 8 positions matching TRBD2. Germline trimming cut 5 bases from V and 3 bases from J; bases unmatched to any gene: 12. This CDR3 is built from 17 residues. Germline V CDR1 and CDR2: MNHEY, SMNVEV (reference sequence).

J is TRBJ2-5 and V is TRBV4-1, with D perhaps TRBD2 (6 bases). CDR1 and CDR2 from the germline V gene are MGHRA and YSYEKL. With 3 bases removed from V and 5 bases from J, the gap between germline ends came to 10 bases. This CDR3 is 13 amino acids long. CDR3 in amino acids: CASSHFGSETQYF. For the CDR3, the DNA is TGCGCCAGCAGCCATTTCGGGAGTGAGACCCAGTACTTC.